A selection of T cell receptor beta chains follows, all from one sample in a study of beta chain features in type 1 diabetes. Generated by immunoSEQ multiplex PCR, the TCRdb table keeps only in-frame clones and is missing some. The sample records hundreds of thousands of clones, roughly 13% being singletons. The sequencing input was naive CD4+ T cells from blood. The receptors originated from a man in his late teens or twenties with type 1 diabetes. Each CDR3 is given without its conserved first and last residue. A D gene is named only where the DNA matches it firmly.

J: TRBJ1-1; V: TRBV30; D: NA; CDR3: AWRTLMNTEAF
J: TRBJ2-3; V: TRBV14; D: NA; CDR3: ASSQNSYTQY
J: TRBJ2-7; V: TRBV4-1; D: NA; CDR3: ASSRGESSYEQY
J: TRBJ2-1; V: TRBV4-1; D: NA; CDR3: ASSQVNNEQF
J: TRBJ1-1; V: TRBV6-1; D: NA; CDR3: ASSLGENTEAF
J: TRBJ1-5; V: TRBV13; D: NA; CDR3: ASSLPGGNQPQH
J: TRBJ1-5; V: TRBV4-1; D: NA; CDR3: ASSQLGGDRNQPQH
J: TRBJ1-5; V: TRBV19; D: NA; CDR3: ASSLRENQPQH
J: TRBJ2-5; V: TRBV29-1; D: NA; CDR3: SVVGNRAETQY
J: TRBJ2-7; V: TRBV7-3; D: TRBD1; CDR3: ASSERTGLIYEQY
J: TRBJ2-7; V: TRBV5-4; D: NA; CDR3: ASSLGGQEQY
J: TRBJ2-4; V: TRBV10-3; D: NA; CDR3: ATSDGAKNIQY
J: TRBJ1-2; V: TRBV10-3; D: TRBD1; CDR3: AISDDRGNYGYT
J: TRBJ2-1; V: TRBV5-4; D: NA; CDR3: ASSLDWEEQF
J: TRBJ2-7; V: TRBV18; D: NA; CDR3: ASSPGELDEQY
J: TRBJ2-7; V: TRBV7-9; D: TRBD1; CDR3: AGIQGSEGEQY
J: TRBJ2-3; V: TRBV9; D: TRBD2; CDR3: ASSPSSLADTQY
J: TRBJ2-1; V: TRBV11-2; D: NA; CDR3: ASSLASLYNEQF
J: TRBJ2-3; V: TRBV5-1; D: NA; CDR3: ASSIPGTKSNTQY
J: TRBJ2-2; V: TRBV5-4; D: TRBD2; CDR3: ASKREGTGELF
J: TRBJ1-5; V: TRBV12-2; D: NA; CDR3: ASRLAVASNMSNQPQH
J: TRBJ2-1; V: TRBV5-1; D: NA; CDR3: ASSSSPTDLGDEQF
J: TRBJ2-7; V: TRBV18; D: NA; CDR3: ASSPEAVL
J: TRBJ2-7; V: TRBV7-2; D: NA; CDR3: ASEPTEPAYEQY
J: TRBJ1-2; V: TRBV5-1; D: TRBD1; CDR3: ASSLLLRDRDGYT
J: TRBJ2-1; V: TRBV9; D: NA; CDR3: ASSVGPGPAGHEQF
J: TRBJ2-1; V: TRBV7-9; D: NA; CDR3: ASSPWDGGYFGNEQF
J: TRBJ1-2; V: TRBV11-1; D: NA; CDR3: ASSSLLALGYT
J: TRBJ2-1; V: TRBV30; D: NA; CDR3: AWNPTYNEQF
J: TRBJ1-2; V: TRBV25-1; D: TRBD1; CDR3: ASSDQQGTAAFRYT
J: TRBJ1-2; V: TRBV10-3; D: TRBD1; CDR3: AISEETGETYGYT
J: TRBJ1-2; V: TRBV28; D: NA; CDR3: ASSSPAENYGYT
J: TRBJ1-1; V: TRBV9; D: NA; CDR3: ASSRPGAINTEAF
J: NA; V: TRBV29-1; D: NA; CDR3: SVSTVSSYEQY
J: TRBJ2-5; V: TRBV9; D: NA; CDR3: ASTETPGPQETQY
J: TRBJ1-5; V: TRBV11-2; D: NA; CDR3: ASSQYSNQPQH
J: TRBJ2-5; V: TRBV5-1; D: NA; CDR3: ASSPGSAAQY
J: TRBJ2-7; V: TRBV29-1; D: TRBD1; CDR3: SVDPGTASLEQY
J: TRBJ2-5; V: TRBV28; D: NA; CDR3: ASSLGSAAQETQY
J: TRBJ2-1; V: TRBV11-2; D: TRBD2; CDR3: ASTPGLASYNEQF
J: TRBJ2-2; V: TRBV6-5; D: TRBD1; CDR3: ASSLQGGNTGELF
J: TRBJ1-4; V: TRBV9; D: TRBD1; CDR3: ASSVTGQEKKLF
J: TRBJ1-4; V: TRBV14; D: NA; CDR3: ASSQGDGGFGKLF
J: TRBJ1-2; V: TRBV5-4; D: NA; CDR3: ASSGVEGYT